The entry below gives a single T cell receptor (beta chain) sequence along with its context. Its target is unknown. These data come from a study of CD8 T cells in ankylosing spondylitis. Study-wide findings and caveats: Characteristic, it appeared, of ankylosing spondylitis blood was a TCR beta motif of roughly 8 highly homologous variants.

CDR1 PRHDT and CDR2 FYEKMQ come from the germline V gene (reference sequence). Germline trimming cut 2 bases from V and 6 bases from J; bases unmatched to any gene: 6. The CDR3 is made up of 16 amino acids. Via MiXCR, TCRdb re-called the 5' RACE reads, giving one row per CDR3 protein. The top ten hold around 3.5% of the sample, which has around 490,000 distinct CDR3 sequences, under 5.5% seen once. Sequenced: blood, either unsorted or a sorted T cell fraction (not recorded which). The origin of this receptor is a male donor with ankylosing spondylitis. The chain recombines TRBV13 with TRBJ1-6; 8 bases line up with TRBD1. The CDR3 bases are TGTGCCAGCAGCTTAAGGCAGGGGGCCCCTAATTCACCCCTCCACTTT. Residues: CASSLRQGAPNSPLHF.